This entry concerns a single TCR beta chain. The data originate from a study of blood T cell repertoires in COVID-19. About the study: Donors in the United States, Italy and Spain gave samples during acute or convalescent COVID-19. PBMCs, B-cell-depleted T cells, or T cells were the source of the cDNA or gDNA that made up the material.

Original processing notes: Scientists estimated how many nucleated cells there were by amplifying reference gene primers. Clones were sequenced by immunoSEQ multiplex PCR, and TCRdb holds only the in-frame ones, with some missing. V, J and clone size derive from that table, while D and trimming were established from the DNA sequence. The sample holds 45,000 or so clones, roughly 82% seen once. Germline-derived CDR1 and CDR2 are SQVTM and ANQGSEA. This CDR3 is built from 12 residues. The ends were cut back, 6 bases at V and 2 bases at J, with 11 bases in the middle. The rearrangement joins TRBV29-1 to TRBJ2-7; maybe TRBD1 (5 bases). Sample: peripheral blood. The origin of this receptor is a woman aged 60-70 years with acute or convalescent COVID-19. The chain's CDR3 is CSVLDTAYEQYF. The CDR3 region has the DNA TGCAGCGTACTGGACACAGCCTACGAGCAGTACTTC.